Reported below is one T cell receptor (beta chain). Its antigen is still unknown. The data were taken from a study of T-cell memory formation after mild COVID-19. In the study overall: TCR clusters were largely donor specific.

V was trimmed by 7 bases and J by 15 bases, leaving 19 bases between them. The CDR3 is made up of 12 amino acids. Study conclusions and caveats: CD4+ contracting clones were found mainly in CM and EM, and CD8+ ones in EMRA.

TCRdb ran MiXCR on the 5' RACE reads and lists one entry per CDR3 protein. Of hundreds of thousands of distinct CDR3 sequences in the sample, roughly 20% were seen once. The TCR sequence derives from an adult woman who had mild COVID-19 (a few samples of this study predate the infection). Cell type and time point are not known. The source material was PBMCs or a T cell subset sorted from them (not recorded which). The rearrangement joins TRBV12-3 or TRBV12-4 to TRBJ2-1, with a possible D match to TRBD2 (5 bases). The CDR3: CASTADSSWSFF. For the CDR3, the DNA is TGTGCCAGCACCGCAGACTCTAGCTGGTCGTTCTTC.